This TCR beta chain stems from a study of shared clonotypes between healthy human individuals. Study-level background: Aged between 18 and 49, the donors were a couple of women and a few men. Study results and limitations: Larger richness was generally estimated for naive than memory subsets.

Of note for this clone: Its specificity is unknown.

The CDR3 runs 16 residues. The V gene lost 7 bases and the J gene lost 3 bases, with 19 bases spanning the gap. The germline V gene encodes CDR1 SNHLY and CDR2 FYNNEI. Produced via immunoSEQ multiplex PCR; TCRdb's table is partial and in-frame only. The data contain roughly 1.5 million clones, 95% to 99% of them seen just once; the ten biggest clones take up about 0.4%. This receptor was identified in a man aged 25-40 years in good health. Input material: naive CD4+ T cells sorted from blood. Subset given: CD45RA+ positively selected. The rearrangement uses TRBV2 and TRBJ1-5, with D perhaps TRBD1 (6 bases). The CDR3 DNA is TGTGCCAGCACCGAGGGGGGGCGGAGGTTCAATCAGCCCCAGCATTTT. The encoded protein is CASTEGGRRFNQPQHF. Full variable domain (outside the CDR3, taken from reference TRBV2 and TRBJ1-5): EPEVTQTPSHQVTQMGQEVILRCVPISNHLYFYWYRQILGQKVEFLVSFYNNEISEKSEIFDDQFSVERPDGSNFTLKIRSTKLEDSAMYFCASTEGGRRFNQPQHFGDGTRLSIL.